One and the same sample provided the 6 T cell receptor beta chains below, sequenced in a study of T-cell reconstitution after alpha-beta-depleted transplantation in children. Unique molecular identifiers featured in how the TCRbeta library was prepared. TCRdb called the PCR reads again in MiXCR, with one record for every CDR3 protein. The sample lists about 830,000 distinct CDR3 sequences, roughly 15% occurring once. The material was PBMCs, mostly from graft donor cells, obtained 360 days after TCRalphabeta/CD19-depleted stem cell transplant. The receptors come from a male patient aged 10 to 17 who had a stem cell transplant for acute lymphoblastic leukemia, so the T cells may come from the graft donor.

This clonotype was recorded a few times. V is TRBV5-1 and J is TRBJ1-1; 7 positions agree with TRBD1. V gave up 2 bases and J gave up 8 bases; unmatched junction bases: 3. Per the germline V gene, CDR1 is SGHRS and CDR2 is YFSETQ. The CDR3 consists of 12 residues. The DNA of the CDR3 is TGCGCCAGCAGCTTTGACAGGGAGGAAGCTTTCTTT. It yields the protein CASSFDREEAFF.

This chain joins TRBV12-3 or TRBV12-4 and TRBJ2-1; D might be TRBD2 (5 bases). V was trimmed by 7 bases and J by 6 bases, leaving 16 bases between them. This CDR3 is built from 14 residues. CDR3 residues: CASTGLPPPNEQFF. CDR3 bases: TGTGCCAGCACCGGACTCCCACCGCCCAATGAGCAGTTCTTC.

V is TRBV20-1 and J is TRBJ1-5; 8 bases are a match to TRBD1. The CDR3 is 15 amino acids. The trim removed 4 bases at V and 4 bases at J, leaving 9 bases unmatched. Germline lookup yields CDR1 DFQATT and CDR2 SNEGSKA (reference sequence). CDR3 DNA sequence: TGCAGTGCTATAATCTTGGGACAGGTTAATCAGCCCCAGCATTTT. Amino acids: CSAIILGQVNQPQHF.

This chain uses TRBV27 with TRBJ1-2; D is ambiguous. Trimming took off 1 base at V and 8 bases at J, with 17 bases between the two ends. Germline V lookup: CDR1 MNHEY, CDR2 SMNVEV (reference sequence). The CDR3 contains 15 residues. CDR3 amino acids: CASSLFSGVPKGYTF. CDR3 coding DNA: TGTGCCAGCAGTTTATTCTCCGGGGTTCCAAAAGGCTACACCTTC.

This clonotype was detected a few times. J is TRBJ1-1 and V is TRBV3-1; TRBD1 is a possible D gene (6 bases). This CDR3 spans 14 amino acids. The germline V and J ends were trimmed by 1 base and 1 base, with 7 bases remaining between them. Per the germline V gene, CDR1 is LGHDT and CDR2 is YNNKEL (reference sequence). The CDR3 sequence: CASSQGTENTEAFF. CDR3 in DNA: TGTGCCAGCAGCCAAGGGACAGAGAACACTGAAGCTTTCTTT.

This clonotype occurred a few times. DNA for the CDR3: TGCGCGGCGGAAGGGGCCTCTTACTACAATGAGCAGTTCTTC. Its protein is CAAEGASYYNEQFF. The genes are TRBV29-1 and TRBJ2-1; the D gene is possibly TRBD1 (5 bases). Germline V gives CDR1 SQVTM, CDR2 ANQGSEA. The CDR3 sequence is 14 residues long.